What follows are 20 T cell receptor beta chains derived from one specimen sequenced in a study of PD-L1 blockade in urothelial cancer. The assay was immunoSEQ multiplex PCR, and TCRdb's table has in-frame clones only and misses some. The sample includes tens of thousands of clones, around 77% of them seen just once. This specimen consisted of PBMCs, obtained around atezolizumab (anti-PD-L1) treatment. The source of these receptors is a man in his sixties or seventies with urothelial cancer.

This chain's CDR3 is CASSLQQGATNEKLFF. The CDR3 DNA reads TGTGCCAGCAGCCTGCAACAGGGAGCAACTAATGAAAAACTGTTTTTT. The rearrangement joins TRBV21-1 to TRBJ1-4; TRBD1, as called in the table, went unchecked against the DNA. TRBV21-1 is a pseudogene segment. The CDR3 extends over 16 amino acids.

The chain couples TRBV19 to TRBJ2-2, with a weak D call TRBD2 (6 bases). Germline CDR1 reads LNHDA; CDR2 reads SQIVND (reference sequence). V was shortened by 3 bases and J by 5 bases, with 16 bases between the two germline ends. This CDR3 comprises 16 residues. This CDR3 is CASSILGTGGTGELFF. The CDR3 DNA follows: TGTGCCAGTAGTATTCTTGGGACTGGCGGGACCGGGGAGCTGTTTTTT.

The chain joins TRBV27 to TRBJ2-1; 9 bases are a match to TRBD2. The CDR3 contains 19 residues. J gave up 4 bases and V 3 bases, and 16 bases lay outside the gene matches. Germline CDR1 and CDR2: MNHEY and SMNVEV (reference sequence). CDR3 in DNA: TGTGCCAGCAGTTTGTGGGCTAGCGGGATCAACGCGGTTTACAATGAGCAGTTCTTC. Its protein is CASSLWASGINAVYNEQFF.

This rearrangement joins TRBV20-1 to TRBJ2-3, with unresolved D. V was shortened by 4 bases and J by 4 bases, with 6 bases between the two germline ends. This CDR3 region has 11 residues. The germline V gene has CDR1 DFQATT and CDR2 SNEGSKA (reference sequence). CDR3 nucleotides: TGCAGTGCTACTACAGCAGATACGCAGTATTTT. Translation: CSATTADTQYF.

The V call is TRBV7-6, the J call TRBJ2-5; tentative D call: TRBD1 (6 bases). Trimming stripped 8 bases from V and 5 bases from J, with 15 bases between. CDR3 length: 13 residues. CDR1 is SGHVS and CDR2 is FNYEAQ in the germline V gene. CDR3 in amino acids: CASGSGAQETQYF. CDR3 DNA sequence: TGTGCCAGCGGATCAGGGGCGCAGGAGACCCAGTACTTC.

This clone came up a few times. J is TRBJ2-5 and V is TRBV14; perhaps TRBD2 as D (7 bases). The V and J ends lost 4 bases and 4 bases respectively, with 16 bases between them. The CDR3 consists of 15 residues. Germline assignment: CDR1 SGHDN and CDR2 FVKESK. CDR3 DNA sequence: TGTGCCAGCAGCCGGCAGAGGGGGGGCACAGAGACCCAGTACTTC. Its translation: CASSRQRGGTETQYF.

The V gene is TRBV28, the J gene TRBJ2-7; the match to TRBD2 covers 8 bases. The length of the CDR3 is 18 residues. Germline V gene lookup returns CDR1 MDHEN and CDR2 SYDVKM. V shed 5 bases, J shed 1 base, and the junction held 16 bases outside the gene matches. The CDR3 region is CASSLSPGLGAASYEQYF. The CDR3 DNA is TGTGCCAGCAGTCTGAGTCCGGGACTAGGGGCAGCATCCTACGAGCAGTACTTC.

This clone was seen ten or more times. The genes are TRBV9 and TRBJ2-2; perhaps TRBD2 as D (6 bases). Germline V gene sequence: CDR1 SGDLS, CDR2 YYNGEE. This CDR3 contains 14 residues. V lost 0 bases and J 6 bases, leaving 9 bases between the germline ends. CDR3 sequence reads: CASSVETGAGELFF. The CDR3 DNA is TGTGCCAGCAGCGTAGAGACGGGGGCCGGGGAGCTGTTTTTT.

Only one count was recorded for this clone. The chain employs TRBV6-6 and TRBJ2-3; D may be TRBD2 (5 bases). The CDR3 loop spans 15 amino acids. CDR1 is MNHNY, CDR2 SVGAGI, per germline (reference sequence). With 0 bases removed from V and 7 bases from J, the gap between germline ends came to 14 bases. The CDR3 DNA follows: TGTGCCAGCAGTTACTCGAGTCCGGACTTATATACGCAGTATTTT. Its translation is CASSYSSPDLYTQYF.

This chain uses TRBV2 with TRBJ1-5, with D possibly being TRBD1 (5 bases). The CDR3 extends over 15 amino acids. The V and J ends lost 6 bases and 2 bases respectively, with 14 bases between them. CDR1 and CDR2 from the germline V gene are SNHLY and FYNNEI. The CDR3 region has the DNA TGTGCCAGCAGAGCCCGTGGAGGGGGCAATCAGCCCCAGCATTTT. Translation: CASRARGGGNQPQHF.

The V call is TRBV5-6, the J call TRBJ1-4, with 7 bases aligning to TRBD1. CDR1 and CDR2 from the germline V gene are SGHDT and YYEEEE. This CDR3 has 16 residues. Unmatched junction bases numbered 5, after V lost 3 bases and J lost 0 bases. CDR3 nucleotide sequence: TGTGCCAGCAGCTCCATAACAGGGGCAACTAATGAAAAACTGTTTTTT. Its protein is CASSSITGATNEKLFF.

This chain uses TRBV4-3 with TRBJ2-6; 10 bases match TRBD2. V dropped 0 bases and J dropped 2; count of bases not matched to a gene: 7. CDR1 LGHNA and CDR2 YSLEER come from the germline V gene. This CDR3 is 19 amino acids long. The CDR3 spells CASSQDRSAGGPGANVLTF. CDR3 DNA sequence: TGCGCCAGCAGCCAAGATCGTTCAGCGGGGGGGCCTGGGGCCAACGTCCTGACTTTC.

The V call is TRBV5-1, the J call TRBJ2-1; TRBD1 aligns across 11 bases. V trimming: 4 bases; J trimming: 7 bases; junction bases outside the gene matches: 4. Germline V lookup: CDR1 SGHRS, CDR2 YFSETQ. The CDR3 has 14 residues. The CDR3 loop reads CASSLGQGVNEQFF. Written as DNA, the CDR3 is TGCGCCAGCAGCCTGGGACAGGGGGTAAATGAGCAGTTCTTC.

Points on this clone: The sample has other DNA sequences that encode this CDR3 too. The chain carries TRBV5-6 and TRBJ2-1; 8 bases align to TRBD1. The CDR3 loop spans 15 amino acids. Germline CDR1 and CDR2: SGHDT and YYEEEE. The junction had 6 bases not matched to a gene; V was cut back by 4 bases and J by 3 bases. The CDR3 is CASSPRTGYYNEQFF. CDR3 sequence (DNA): TGTGCCAGCAGCCCCCGGACAGGGTACTACAATGAGCAGTTCTTC.

The chain has TRBV11-2 and TRBJ2-1; 9 nucleotides align to TRBD2. Germline V gene sequence: CDR1 SGHAT, CDR2 FQNNGV. V dropped 3 bases and J dropped 10; count of bases not matched to a gene: 13. This CDR3 spans 16 amino acids. CDR3 region: CASSFGLAGWFGEQFF. CDR3 sequence (DNA): TGTGCCAGCAGCTTCGGGCTAGCGGGGTGGTTCGGGGAGCAGTTCTTC.

The chain couples TRBV5-4 to TRBJ2-1; possible D gene TRBD2, 6 bases. The CDR3 has 14 amino acids. The ends were cut back, 5 bases at V and 7 bases at J, with 16 bases in the middle. Germline V gene sequence: CDR1 SGHNT, CDR2 YYREEE (reference sequence). The CDR3 DNA follows: TGTGCCAGCAGTTCCCCTACTAGCAAGAATGAGCAGTTCTTC. It encodes CASSSPTSKNEQFF.

This clone was observed a single time. The chain combines TRBV4-1 with TRBJ2-2, with D possibly being TRBD1 (6 bases). This CDR3 contains 16 residues. V gave up 3 bases and J gave up 0 bases, with 11 bases separating them. Per the germline V gene, CDR1 is MGHRA and CDR2 is YSYEKL. CDR3 in amino acids: CASSQTWTANTGELFF. The DNA of the CDR3 is TGCGCCAGCAGCCAGACTTGGACAGCGAACACCGGGGAGCTGTTTTTT.

This clone was detected once. A read error may account for a junction end that differs from germline. J is TRBJ2-1 and V is TRBV15; D remains ambiguous. The CDR3 is 15 amino acids. CDR1 is LNHNV and CDR2 is YYDKDF in the germline V gene (reference sequence). CDR3 bases: TGTGTCACCAGCAGTACTACGAGCTCCTACAATGAGCAGTTCTTC. This gives the protein CVTSSTTSSYNEQFF. The complete variable domain, with remaining parts taken from reference TRBV15 and TRBJ2-1, reads DAMVIQNPRYQVTQFGKPVTLSCSQTLNHNVMYWYQQKSSQAPKLLFHYYDKDFNNEADTPDNFQSRRPNTSFCFLDIRSPGLGDTAMYLCVTSSTTSSYNEQFFGPGTRLTVL.

In its sample, this clone is medium-sized. The chain uses TRBV7-9 and TRBJ2-3; D is perhaps TRBD1 (6 bases). The length of the CDR3 is 15 residues. Trimming stripped 1 base from V and 0 bases from J, with 8 bases between. Germline V gene data show CDR1 as SEHNR and CDR2 as FQNEAQ (reference sequence). Here the CDR3 DNA reads TGTGCCAGCAGCTTAGGGACAGTGAGCACAGATACGCAGTATTTT. This sequence encodes CASSLGTVSTDTQYF.

This clone was observed a few times. The rearrangement links TRBV27 to TRBJ1-5; D is unresolved. Germline CDR1 reads MNHEY; CDR2 reads SMNVEV (reference sequence). The CDR3 has 14 amino acids. Between the trimmed V and J ends, which lost 5 bases and 5 bases, there was a span of 13 bases. As DNA, the CDR3 is TGTGCCAGCAGTCTTCGGGGAAGGGATCAGCCCCAGCATTTT. As protein: CASSLRGRDQPQHF.